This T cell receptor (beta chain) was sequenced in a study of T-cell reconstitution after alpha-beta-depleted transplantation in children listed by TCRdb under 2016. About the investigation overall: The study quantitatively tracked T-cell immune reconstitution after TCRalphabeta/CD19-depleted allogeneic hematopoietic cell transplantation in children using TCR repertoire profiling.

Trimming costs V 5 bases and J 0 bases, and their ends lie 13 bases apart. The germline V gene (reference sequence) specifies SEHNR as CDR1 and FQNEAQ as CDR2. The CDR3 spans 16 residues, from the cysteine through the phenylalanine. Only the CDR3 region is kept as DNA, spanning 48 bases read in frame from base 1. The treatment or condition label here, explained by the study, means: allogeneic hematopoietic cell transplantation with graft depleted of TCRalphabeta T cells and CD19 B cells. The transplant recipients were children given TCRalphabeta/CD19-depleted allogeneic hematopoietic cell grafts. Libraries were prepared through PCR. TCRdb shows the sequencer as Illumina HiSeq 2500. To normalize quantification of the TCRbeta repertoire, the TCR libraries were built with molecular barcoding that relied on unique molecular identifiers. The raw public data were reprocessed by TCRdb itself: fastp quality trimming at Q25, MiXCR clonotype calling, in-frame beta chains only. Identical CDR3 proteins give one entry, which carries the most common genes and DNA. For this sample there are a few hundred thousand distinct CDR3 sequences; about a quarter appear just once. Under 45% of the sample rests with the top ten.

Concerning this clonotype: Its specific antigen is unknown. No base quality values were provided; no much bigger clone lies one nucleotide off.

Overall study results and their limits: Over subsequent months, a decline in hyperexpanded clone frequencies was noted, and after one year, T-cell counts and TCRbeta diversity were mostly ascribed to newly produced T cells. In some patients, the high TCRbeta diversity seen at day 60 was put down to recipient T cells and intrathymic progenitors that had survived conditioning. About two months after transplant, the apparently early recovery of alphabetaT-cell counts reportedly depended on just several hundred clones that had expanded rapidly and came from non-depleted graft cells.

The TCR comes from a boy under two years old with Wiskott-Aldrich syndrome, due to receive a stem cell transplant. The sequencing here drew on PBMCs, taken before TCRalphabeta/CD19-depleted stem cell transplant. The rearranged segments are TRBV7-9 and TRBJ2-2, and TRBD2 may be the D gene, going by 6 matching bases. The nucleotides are TGTGCCAGCAGCCCTGGGGGGAAGCCGAACACCGGGGAGCTGTTTTTT. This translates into CASSPGGKPNTGELFF.